The entry below describes one T cell receptor (beta chain). TCRdb re-called the 5' RACE reads with MiXCR, one entry per CDR3 protein. The sample yields about 57,000 distinct CDR3 sequences, 28% seen once. V dropped 4 bases and J dropped 4; count of bases not matched to a gene: 6. This CDR3 contains 15 residues. Germline-derived CDR1 and CDR2 are LGHNA and YSLEER. CD4+CD45RO+CD25- cells were isolated as memory CD4+ T cells. V usage is TRBV4-3 and J usage is TRBJ1-2; 10 nucleotides agree with TRBD1. The receptor was derived from a female donor with breast cancer. The specimen sequenced was tumor-infiltrating memory CD4+ T cells sorted from the breast tumor. The subset was: memory CD4+ T cells, CD4+CD45RO+CD25-. CDR3 DNA sequence: TGCGCCAGCAGCCCCCGGGACAGGGGTTTCTATGGCTACACCTTC. Translation: CASSPRDRGFYGYTF.